This T cell receptor beta chain was sequenced during a study of T cell clones after liver transplantation (dated by TCRdb to the late 2010s). Broadly, across the study: ITN030ST, the source of the samples, was a randomized trial that attempted immunosuppression withdrawal within 2 years of liver transplantation. Donor-reactive T cell clones were identified by TCRbeta sequencing following a pre-transplant mixed lymphocyte reaction and were subsequently tracked in post-transplant blood. As an antigen-independent comparator for donor-reactive sequences, third party-reactive TCRbeta sequences were also identified from pre-transplant MLRs. Of the eight recipients, a few were HCV-positive, while the remaining recipients had been transplanted for non-autoimmune, non-viral indications. No induction therapy was given to the subjects, and standard immunosuppression was administered until randomization at 12-24 months post-transplant. Tolerance was defined as complete withdrawal of immunosuppression for at least one year without a rise in liver enzymes beyond twice the upper limit of normal. Blood samples were taken pre-transplant, pre-randomization before withdrawal, and post-randomization after full withdrawal or failed withdrawal. A cohort of 8 liver transplant recipients was studied, of whom 3 were classified as tolerant and 5 as non-tolerant. Study-wide findings and limitations: Because no allograft tissue specimens were available, donor-reactive T cells may have migrated into the graft instead of being deleted. The conclusions were preliminary, being limited by small, heterogeneous patient numbers and by non-standardized post-transplant time points. In 5 of 8 subjects, circulating donor-reactive CD4 TCRbeta sequences decreased significantly after transplant, regardless of tolerance or HCV status. Low numbers of available donor cells limited the measurable donor-reactive repertoire in two subjects. Donor-reactive sequences decreased more than third party-reactive sequences, which suggests partial antigen-specific deletion that was not related to withdrawal success. When repertoire turnover was accounted for, significantly reduced detection of donor-reactive sequences was found in 7 of 8 subjects for CD4 and in 8 of 8 subjects for CD8.

As to this clone: This receptor's antigen is unknown. Within one base of it there is no much larger clone, and no base qualities were kept.

High-throughput TCRbeta CDR3 sequencing of frozen genomic DNA was performed by immunoSEQ, with PCR amplification, mapping, bias correction and internal controls included. The authors processed their data as follows. Only productive rearrangements were retained, with each unique TCRbeta sequence defined by its CDR3 nucleotide sequence together with its V and J gene. For classification of a sequence as donor-reactive, at least 5-fold expansion in CFSE-low cells relative to unstimulated pre-transplant cells and a frequency of at least 0.01% were required. To ensure at least 90% detection power, minimum frequency thresholds were set for each subject based on that subject's lowest-template unstimulated sample. Jensen-Shannon divergence between the top 1000 TCRbeta sequences post-transplant and pre-transplant was used to measure repertoire turnover. Two-sided Fisher's exact tests were used to test for changes in the detection of donor-reactive sequences. TCRdb holds this immuneACCESS table with in-frame rearrangements only. Some clones are missing; in checked studies, unresolved V genes explain under half, and the rest has no known cause. The V and J calls and clone size were taken over from that table, and D and trimming were inferred from the DNA. The sample table holds 25,000 to 35,000 clones, of which around 94% were seen once. Roughly 26% of the sample is taken by the ten largest.

Unstimulated PBMCs, after thawing, were stained for CD3, CD4 and CD8 and then FACS-sorted into CD3+CD4+ and CD3+CD8+ populations. All 8 studied subjects were randomized to immunosuppression withdrawal. The Qiagen DNeasy Blood and Tissue Kit was used for genomic DNA isolation. This material consisted of CD8+ T cells from blood, taken 12 months after liver transplant. The source of this sequence is a human patient who received a liver transplant. After a transplant, some T cells may be of graft donor origin.

In nucleotide form, the sequence is TGTGCCAGCAGCTTAAGTACTGGCTACACCTTC. Translation gives CASSLSTGYTF. This chain is built from TRBV5-6 and TRBJ1-2; no confident D gene assignment can be made. From a lookup of the germline V gene, CDR1 and CDR2 are SGHDT and YYEEEE. At the junction V is shortened by 2 bases and J by 7 bases, with 6 bases in between. The CDR3 sequence holds 11 residues, the cysteine and phenylalanine included. The only DNA kept is the CDR3, 33 bases in frame from the first base.